The clone carrying this T cell receptor beta chain was detected a few times. Its cognate antigen is unknown. TCRdb reanalysed the RT-PCR reads using MiXCR and keeps one entry per CDR3 protein. This sample yields fewer than 700,000 distinct CDR3 sequences, of which 13% are seen a single time; approximately 14% belongs to the top ten. The data originate from a study of response to subunit inactivated influenza vaccine. Regarding the study as a whole: Each seasonal flu vaccination may recruit only limited new T cells, authors suggested.

V dropped 2 bases and J dropped 5; count of bases not matched to a gene: 4. The CDR3 extends over 15 amino acids. Germline V gives CDR1 SGHDT, CDR2 YYEEEE. This rearrangement joins TRBV5-6 to TRBJ2-2; 9 nucleotides agree with TRBD1. The source material was PBMCs from blood, sampled about 6 weeks after vaccination. The sequence was obtained from a man in his fifties or sixties who received an inactivated influenza vaccine. The CDR3 loop is CASSFGTGFTGELFF. CDR3 DNA: TGTGCCAGCAGCTTCGGGACAGGGTTTACCGGGGAGCTGTTTTTT.